This entry lists 10 T cell receptor beta chains sequenced from one sample in a study of blood T cell repertoires in COVID-19. Libraries were prepared by immunoSEQ multiplex PCR; TCRdb keeps only in-frame clonotypes and omits some of them. Of approximately 94,000 clones in the sample, around four fifths were seen once. Material for sequencing was peripheral blood. These receptors were collected from a middle-aged man with active or convalescent COVID-19.

The genes are TRBV4-1 and TRBJ2-1, with 11 bases identical to TRBD2. This CDR3 is built from 15 residues. The V segment lost 7 bases and the J segment 7 bases; nucleotides outside the gene matches: 9. The germline V gene has CDR1 MGHRA and CDR2 YSYEKL. CDR3 sequence: CASKPTSGSLNEQFF. The CDR3 nucleotides are TGCGCCAGCAAGCCAACTAGCGGGAGCTTAAATGAGCAGTTCTTC.

V is TRBV30 and J is TRBJ1-2, with D perhaps matching TRBD1 (5 bases). The ends were cut back, 2 bases at V and 3 bases at J, with 10 bases in the middle. Germline V gene data show CDR1 as GTSNPN and CDR2 as SVGIG (reference sequence). The CDR3 has 13 residues. Here the CDR3 reads CAWSQTGDYGYTF. In DNA form, the CDR3 reads TGTGCCTGGAGTCAGACGGGGGACTATGGCTACACCTTC. Together with reference TRBV30 and TRBJ1-2, the CDR3 gives the full variable domain: SQTIHQWPATLVQPVGSPLSLECTVEGTSNPNLYWYRQAAGRGLQLLFYSVGIGQISSEVPQNLSASRPQDRQFILSSKKLLLSDSGFYLCAWSQTGDYGYTFGSGTRLTVV.

The CDR3 sequence is CASRGFSGINYEQYF. For the CDR3, the DNA is TGTGCCAGCAGGGGTTTTAGCGGGATTAACTACGAGCAGTACTTC. J is TRBJ2-7 and V is TRBV28; 8 positions match TRBD2. The CDR3 runs 15 residues. J was trimmed by 3 bases and V by 6 bases; bases with no gene match: 10. Germline V gene data show CDR1 as MDHEN and CDR2 as SYDVKM.

The V gene is TRBV19, the J gene TRBJ1-6, with 9 bases fitting TRBD1. This CDR3 comprises 15 residues. Trimming at V came to 4 bases and at J to 8 bases, leaving 6 bases not matched to a gene. Germline loops: CDR1 LNHDA, CDR2 SQIVND (reference sequence). CDR3 region: CASSRTGEADSPLHF. The CDR3 DNA sequence: TGTGCCAGTAGTAGGACAGGGGAGGCCGATTCACCCCTCCACTTT.

The sample holds a few counts of this clone. V and J are TRBV4-2 and TRBJ2-2; 8 bases match TRBD1. Germline V gene lookup returns CDR1 LGHNA and CDR2 YNFKEQ. Losses at the gene ends were 0 bases for V and 5 bases for J; bases not matched to a gene: 11. The CDR3 is made up of 18 amino acids. As DNA, the CDR3 is TGTGCCAGCAGCCAAGATAGCGGCCAGGGGGCTGCGACCGGGGAGCTGTTTTTT. It yields the protein CASSQDSGQGAATGELFF.

V usage is TRBV5-1 and J usage is TRBJ2-5; TRBD2 is a possible D gene (6 bases). This CDR3 has 13 amino acids. From germline, CDR1 is SGHRS and CDR2 YFSETQ. Trimming stripped 4 bases from V and 9 bases from J, with 16 bases between. The CDR3 reads CASSPGGVIAQYF. CDR3 in DNA: TGCGCCAGCAGCCCCGGGGGTGTAATTGCCCAGTACTTC.

The chain has TRBV30 and TRBJ1-3; D perhaps matches TRBD1 (5 bases). Per the germline V gene, CDR1 is GTSNPN and CDR2 is SVGIG (reference sequence). Between the trimmed V and J ends, which lost 4 bases and 2 bases, there was a span of 9 bases. The CDR3 is made up of 13 amino acids. CDR3 sequence (DNA): TGTGCCTGGACGGAGGGACCTGGAAACACCATATATTTT. Translation: CAWTEGPGNTIYF.

The rearrangement uses TRBV12-3 or TRBV12-4 and TRBJ1-2; TRBD1 is a possible D gene (6 bases). The CDR3 sequence is 12 residues long. Trimming left V 4 bases short and J 8 bases short, with 11 bases between. The DNA for the CDR3 is TGTGCCAGCAGTTCAGGGGTCGGCGGCTACACCTTC. This translates into CASSSGVGGYTF.

The chain is built from TRBV11-3 and TRBJ2-7; D is possibly TRBD2 (6 bases). Germline CDR1 SGHNT, CDR2 YENEEA. Trimming removed 5 bases at V and 1 base at J, with 9 bases between. The CDR3 runs to 13 residues. The CDR3 sequence: CASSLGGSYEQYF. For the CDR3, the DNA is TGTGCCAGCAGCCTCGGAGGGTCCTACGAGCAGTACTTC.

This clone has just a few counts. The chain uses TRBV7-3 and TRBJ2-2; 11 bases agree with TRBD2. Germline loops: CDR1 SGHTA, CDR2 FQGTGA. This CDR3 has 16 amino acids. J gave up 8 bases and V 5 bases, and 10 bases lay outside the gene matches. CDR3 in amino acids: CASSPLGTSGGGELFF. The CDR3 region has the DNA TGTGCCAGCAGCCCACTCGGGACTAGCGGAGGGGGGGAGCTGTTTTTT.